Each of the 31 T cell receptor beta chains below was sequenced from the same sample in a study of cytomegalovirus exposure and HLA in healthy donors. The primer mix had 60 Vbeta and 13 Jbeta primers. The table came from immunoSEQ multiplex PCR; TCRdb's copy has only in-frame clones and leaves some out. This table holds about 130,000 clones, 82% found once. Material for sequencing was PBMCs. Receptors were obtained from a boy between 10 and 17 years old in good health and CMV-seronegative.

The chain couples TRBV5-6 to TRBJ2-5; 7 bases line up with TRBD2. J gave up 5 bases and V 5 bases, and 9 bases lay outside the gene matches. This CDR3 has 14 residues. CDR1 and CDR2 (germline): SGHDT, YYEEEE. The CDR3 nucleotides are TGTGCCAGCAGGTCGCGGGGGTCCGGGGAGACCCAGTACTTC. This codes for CASRSRGSGETQYF.

This rearrangement joins TRBV7-9 to TRBJ2-2; maybe TRBD2 (6 bases). CDR3 length equals 15 residues. Germline V gives CDR1 SEHNR, CDR2 FQNEAQ (reference sequence). Trimming pared 1 base from V and 5 bases from J, leaving 11 bases between. In DNA form, the CDR3 reads TGTGCCAGCAGCTTAGTCGGGAGAGGTACCGGGGAGCTGTTTTTT. This encodes CASSLVGRGTGELFF.

The chain uses TRBV5-1 and TRBJ2-5; maybe TRBD1 (5 bases). V dropped 4 bases and J dropped 1 base, with 14 bases sitting between them. This CDR3 region has 15 residues. Germline values: CDR1 SGHRS, CDR2 YFSETQ. The DNA of the CDR3 is TGCGCCAGCAGCCCAGCGACAAGGGGCCAAGAGACCCAGTACTTC. Protein: CASSPATRGQETQYF.

To note about this clone: Other DNA sequences in this sample translate to the same CDR3. The rearrangement joins TRBV5-1 to TRBJ2-5; TRBD2 is a possible D gene (6 bases). Per the germline V gene, CDR1 is SGHRS and CDR2 is YFSETQ. V shed 2 bases and J shed 2 bases, with 10 bases lying between them. This CDR3 region has 14 residues. CDR3 loop: CASSLGGQQETQYF. As DNA, the CDR3 is TGCGCCAGCAGCTTAGGAGGGCAACAAGAGACCCAGTACTTC.

V gene TRBV7-6 combines with J gene TRBJ2-1; TRBD2 aligns across 9 bases. The J segment lost 4 bases and the V segment lost 4 bases, leaving 5 bases of the junction unmatched. Germline V gene data show CDR1 as SGHVS and CDR2 as FNYEAQ. The CDR3 has 15 residues. CDR3 DNA: TGTGCCAGCAGCTCGACTAGCGGAGGGTACAATGAGCAGTTCTTC. Translated: CASSSTSGGYNEQFF.

In nucleotides, the CDR3 is TGTGCCAGCAGCTCCCCGGGACAGGGGGCAAGTGAAGCTTTCTTT. Translating gives CASSSPGQGASEAFF. The chain joins TRBV27 to TRBJ1-1; 12 bases align to TRBD1. The CDR3 is 15 amino acids. Looked up from germline, CDR1 is MNHEY and CDR2 is SMNVEV (reference sequence). V shed 6 bases, J shed 7 bases, and the junction held 9 bases outside the gene matches.

This clone was found a few times. The V call is TRBV11-3, the J call TRBJ2-1; D gene ambiguous. Germline V lookup: CDR1 SGHNT, CDR2 YENEEA. V was shortened by 6 bases and J by 3 bases, with 3 bases between the two germline ends. The CDR3 totals 11 residues. Here the CDR3 reads CASSIYNEQFF. The CDR3 DNA is TGTGCCAGCAGTATCTACAATGAGCAGTTCTTC.

The table lists this clone with a count of one. The gene calls are TRBV15 and TRBJ2-7, with D maybe TRBD2 (6 bases). Trimming shortened V by 0 bases and J by 0 bases, and 9 bases separated the two germline ends. CDR1 is LNHNV, CDR2 YYDKDF, per germline (reference sequence). The CDR3 spans 15 residues. The CDR3 DNA reads TGTGCCACCAGCAGAGATGGCGGGGCCTCCTACGAGCAGTACTTC. Residues: CATSRDGGASYEQYF.

The chain carries TRBV7-8 and TRBJ2-7; TRBD1 might be the D (5 bases). Germline V gene data show CDR1 as SGHVS and CDR2 as FQNEAQ. V was trimmed by 2 bases and J by 3 bases, leaving 11 bases between them. This CDR3 has 14 amino acids. Written as DNA, the CDR3 is TGTGCCAGCAGCTTACAGGGTGTTGGCTACGAGCAGTACTTC. Translated: CASSLQGVGYEQYF. Combining the CDR3 with reference TRBV7-8 and TRBJ2-7 gives the whole variable domain GAGVSQSPRYKVAKRGQDVALRCDPISGHVSLFWYQQALGQGPEFLTYFQNEAQLDKSGLPSDRFFAERPEGSVSTLKIQRTQQEDSAVYLCASSLQGVGYEQYFGPGTRLTVT.

This clone was detected once. The rearrangement links TRBV5-6 to TRBJ2-5; a weak D match, TRBD2 (6 bases). The DNA matches TRBJ2-7 better at its end, which makes the J call doubtful. This CDR3 region has 12 residues. CDR1 is SGHDT and CDR2 is YYEEEE in the germline V gene. CDR3 region: CASSLRGYEQYF. CDR3 in DNA: TGTGCCAGCAGCCTTCGGGGGTACGAGCAGTACTTC.

The rearrangement uses TRBV5-4 and TRBJ2-1, with 7 bases lining up with TRBD2. CDR3 size: 13 residues. The germline V gene encodes CDR1 SGHNT and CDR2 YYREEE (reference sequence). The V and J ends lost 5 bases and 8 bases, in that order; junction bases with no gene match: 7. The CDR3 loop reads CASRAGAWDEQFF. The CDR3, as DNA: TGTGCCAGCAGGGCGGGAGCTTGGGATGAGCAGTTCTTC. The variable domain in full, completed from reference TRBV5-4 and TRBJ2-1, reads ETGVTQSPTHLIKTRGQQVTLRCSSQSGHNTVSWYQQALGQGPQFIFQYYREEENGRGNFPPRFSGLQFPNYSSELNVNALELDDSALYLCASRAGAWDEQFFGPGTRLTVL.

This chain joins TRBV30 and TRBJ1-1; 7 bases are shared with TRBD1. J gave up 4 bases and V 4 bases, and 9 bases lay outside the gene matches. This CDR3 region has 14 residues. The germline gives CDR1 GTSNPN, CDR2 SVGIG (reference sequence). CDR3 in amino acids: CAWTTGRGGTEAFF. CDR3 nucleotide sequence: TGTGCCTGGACGACAGGGCGGGGAGGCACTGAAGCTTTCTTT.

The CDR3: CASSLIAGGPRDEQFF. In DNA, the CDR3 is TGTGCCAGCAGTTTGATAGCGGGAGGGCCAAGGGATGAGCAGTTCTTC. This chain links TRBV27 with TRBJ2-1, with 11 bases matching TRBD2. The CDR3 consists of 16 residues. The V gene's germline CDR1 is MNHEY and CDR2 SMNVEV (reference sequence). Trimming removed 3 bases from V and 8 bases from J; junction bases left unmatched: 9.

This chain connects TRBV6-6 to TRBJ2-3; no clear D gene. Germline V CDR1 and CDR2: MNHNY, SVGAGI (reference sequence). The CDR3 is made up of 13 amino acids. With 2 bases removed from V and 2 bases from J, the gap between germline ends came to 5 bases. In nucleotides, the CDR3 is TGTGCCAGCAGTTACGACACCACAGATACGCAGTATTTT. Its translation: CASSYDTTDTQYF.

In this sample, this clone turned up a few times. The chain carries TRBV27 and TRBJ1-2; 7 bases are a match to TRBD1. Trimming took 2 bases from V and 1 from J; bases not matched to a gene: 7. CDR1 is MNHEY, CDR2 SMNVEV, per germline (reference sequence). The CDR3 totals 16 residues. In DNA form, the CDR3 reads TGTGCCAGCAGTTTAAAGGCGACAGGGTTTAACTATGGCTACACCTTC. Protein: CASSLKATGFNYGYTF.

The V and J genes are TRBV19 and TRBJ2-1, with D unresolved. The CDR3 loop spans 13 amino acids. Germline lookup yields CDR1 LNHDA and CDR2 SQIVND (reference sequence). V lost 3 bases and J lost 6, with 9 bases in between. The CDR3 DNA reads TGTGCCAGTAGTATTGTCCAGGCCAATGAGCAGTTCTTC. Its protein product is CASSIVQANEQFF.

V usage is TRBV2 and J usage is TRBJ1-2, with 7 bases that match TRBD1. The V segment lost 10 bases and the J segment 4 bases; nucleotides outside the gene matches: 15. CDR3 length: 15 residues. Germline CDR1 and CDR2: SNHLY and FYNNEI. This CDR3 is CAIPEIGTEVYGYTF. The CDR3 DNA sequence: TGTGCCATCCCGGAGATCGGGACAGAGGTCTATGGCTACACCTTC. Full variable domain (outside the CDR3, taken from reference TRBV2 and TRBJ1-2): EPEVTQTPSHQVTQMGQEVILRCVPISNHLYFYWYRQILGQKVEFLVSFYNNEISEKSEIFDDQFSVERPDGSNFTLKIRSTKLEDSAMYFCAIPEIGTEVYGYTFGSGTRLTVV.

This clone was counted once. V is TRBV9 and J is TRBJ2-2; 8 bases are shared with TRBD1. The germline V gene has CDR1 SGDLS and CDR2 YYNGEE. V shed 4 bases and J 0 bases; nucleotides not matched to a gene: 8. This CDR3 has 17 residues. CDR3 sequence: CASSRGQGGPNTGELFF. CDR3 nucleotide sequence: TGTGCCAGCAGCAGAGGACAGGGTGGACCGAACACCGGGGAGCTGTTTTTT.

The genes are TRBV5-6 and TRBJ2-5, with 14 bases that match TRBD2. The tail of the sequence fits TRBJ2-7 better, so the J call may be wrong. This CDR3 has 16 amino acids. Germline CDR1 reads SGHDT; CDR2 reads YYEEEE. The CDR3 DNA reads as TGTGCCAGCAGCTTCCGAGGGACTAGCGGGAGAAGCGAGCAGTACTTC. It yields the protein CASSFRGTSGRSEQYF.

This clone was counted between two and nine times. The genes are TRBV6-5 and TRBJ2-1; a possible D gene is TRBD1 (6 bases). V was shortened by 6 bases and J by 11 bases, with 17 bases between the two germline ends. Germline values: CDR1 MNHEY, CDR2 SVGAGI. The CDR3 contains 13 residues. CDR3 sequence: CASSLTIRDKQFF. The CDR3 DNA is TGTGCCAGCAGCCTAACAATCCGGGACAAGCAGTTCTTC.

This clone was seen a handful of times. V usage is TRBV2 and J usage is TRBJ2-1; TRBD2 aligns across 7 bases. From germline, CDR1 is SNHLY and CDR2 FYNNEI. The CDR3 spans 16 residues. The junction had 10 bases not matched to a gene; V was cut back by 1 base and J by 7 bases. The CDR3 reads CASSEGGGGPYNEQFF. The CDR3 coding sequence is TGTGCCAGCAGTGAAGGTGGGGGAGGGCCTTATAATGAGCAGTTCTTC.

The chain recombines TRBV5-4 with TRBJ2-3; D possibly corresponds to TRBD2 (5 bases). This CDR3 region has 15 residues. Germline V gene sequence: CDR1 SGHNT, CDR2 YYREEE (reference sequence). Trimming removed 4 bases from V and 0 bases from J, with 12 bases in between. CDR3: CASSPPSRSTDTQYF. In DNA, the CDR3 is TGTGCCAGCAGCCCCCCTAGCCGTAGCACAGATACGCAGTATTTT.

About this clone itself: One end of the junction varies from germline; a read error may be responsible. J is TRBJ1-4 and V is TRBV6-1; 8 positions agree with TRBD1. The V gene's germline CDR1 is MNHNS and CDR2 SASEGT. CDR3 length: 16 amino acids. The DNA for the CDR3 is TGTACCAGCAGTGAACCAGGGGGCGAGACTAATGAAAAACTGTTTTTT. Its translation is CTSSEPGGETNEKLFF.

This clone came up once. The chain joins TRBV5-1 to TRBJ2-1, with D tentatively TRBD1 (5 bases). The CDR3 covers 14 residues. The V gene's germline CDR1 is SGHRS and CDR2 YFSETQ. The V end was cut by 3 bases, the J end by 4 bases, with 11 bases between. This CDR3 reads CASSSGQIYNEQFF. CDR3 DNA: TGCGCCAGCAGCTCAGGGCAGATATACAATGAGCAGTTCTTC.

The chain links TRBV7-2 to TRBJ2-7; TRBD1 agrees at 8 bases. Germline assignment: CDR1 SGHTA and CDR2 FQGNSA. Unmatched junction bases numbered 5, after V lost 4 bases and J lost 0 bases. The CDR3 runs to 15 residues. The CDR3 region is CASSYYRGSSYEQYF. CDR3 in DNA: TGTGCCAGCAGCTACTACAGGGGGAGCTCCTACGAGCAGTACTTC.

V usage is TRBV5-4 and J usage is TRBJ2-3; 11 bases line up with TRBD2. After removal of 5 bases from V and 6 bases from J, the junction contained 11 bases not matched to a gene. CDR3 length: 16 residues. The V gene's germline CDR1 is SGHNT and CDR2 YYREEE (reference sequence). CDR3 bases: TGTGCCAGCAGTACTCCTACTAGCGGGAGTAGGGATACGCAGTATTTT. Its translation is CASSTPTSGSRDTQYF.

V and J are TRBV15 and TRBJ2-1; D perhaps matches TRBD2 (6 bases). Germline CDR1 is LNHNV and CDR2 is YYDKDF (reference sequence). V was clipped by 0 bases and J by 7 bases, with 16 bases between them. The CDR3 is 16 residues long. CDR3 sequence: CATSRDLAGKGNEQFF. The DNA of the CDR3 is TGTGCCACCAGCAGAGATCTTGCGGGAAAAGGGAATGAGCAGTTCTTC. Full variable domain (outside the CDR3, taken from reference TRBV15 and TRBJ2-1): DAMVIQNPRYQVTQFGKPVTLSCSQTLNHNVMYWYQQKSSQAPKLLFHYYDKDFNNEADTPDNFQSRRPNTSFCFLDIRSPGLGDTAMYLCATSRDLAGKGNEQFFGPGTRLTVL.

V is TRBV27 and J is TRBJ1-5; 7 positions agree with TRBD1. V lost 5 bases and J lost 2; bases outside the gene matches: 3. Germline-derived CDR1 and CDR2 are MNHEY and SMNVEV (reference sequence). This CDR3 has 14 residues. As DNA, the CDR3 is TGTGCCAGCAGTCTCGGACAGGGCAATCAGCCCCAGCATTTT. This encodes CASSLGQGNQPQHF.

The chain is built from TRBV14 and TRBJ2-1, with 9 positions matching TRBD2. Germline CDR1 is SGHDN and CDR2 is FVKESK. V trimming: 8 bases; J trimming: 2 bases; junction bases outside the gene matches: 4. The CDR3 has 14 residues. As DNA, the CDR3 is TGTGCCAGCTCGGGACTAGCTACCTACAATGAGCAGTTCTTC. It is translated as CASSGLATYNEQFF. The full variable domain, in which reference TRBV14 and TRBJ2-1 provide the parts outside the CDR3, is EAGVTQFPSHSVIEKGQTVTLRCDPISGHDNLYWYRRVMGKEIKFLLHFVKESKQDESGMPNNRFLAERTGGTYSTLKVQPAELEDSGVYFCASSGLATYNEQFFGPGTRLTVL.

The chain has TRBV7-2 and TRBJ2-3; D is uncertain. Germline CDR1 is SGHTA and CDR2 is FQGNSA. The CDR3 sequence is 13 residues long. V lost 2 bases and J 5 bases, leaving 8 bases between the germline ends. The CDR3 DNA sequence: TGTGCCAGCAGCTTACTCGGTGGAGATACGCAGTATTTT. Its protein is CASSLLGGDTQYF.

This sequence joins TRBV15 and TRBJ2-1; 9 bases fit TRBD2. The CDR3 is made up of 16 amino acids. CDR1 is LNHNV, CDR2 YYDKDF, per germline (reference sequence). V dropped 1 base and J dropped 6; count of bases not matched to a gene: 7. CDR3 coding DNA: TGTGCCACCAGCAGAGCCACCGGGACTAGCAGCAATGAGCAGTTCTTC. Translating gives CATSRATGTSSNEQFF.